This T cell receptor beta chain was captured in a study of naive and memory T cell subsets. Many counts were recorded for this clonotype. An equimolar mix of two oligonucleotides served as the beta constant-region primer for TRBC1 and TRBC2. Each CDR3 protein gets one entry after TCRdb re-called the UMI-ligation and nested PCR reads with MiXCR. The table has roughly 27,000 distinct CDR3 sequences, approximately 11% seen once. Trimming pared 3 bases from V and 5 bases from J, leaving 9 bases between. The CDR3 contains 13 residues. The V and J genes are TRBV12-3 or TRBV12-4 and TRBJ2-3; D is unresolved. Material for sequencing was effector memory CD4+ T cells from blood. Specified subset: effector memory, CD45RA- CD27-. This clonotype originated in a human donor in good health. Written as DNA, the CDR3 is TGTGCCAGCAGTTTGCCTCCGGGAGATACGCAGTATTTT. Residues: CASSLPPGDTQYF.